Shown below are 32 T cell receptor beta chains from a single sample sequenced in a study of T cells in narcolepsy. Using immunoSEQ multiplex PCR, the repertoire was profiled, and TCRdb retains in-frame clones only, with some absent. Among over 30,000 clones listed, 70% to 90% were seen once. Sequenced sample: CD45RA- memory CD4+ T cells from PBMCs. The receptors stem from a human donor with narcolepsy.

The CDR3 loop is CASSWGQGVNGELFF. CDR3 DNA: TGCGCCAGCAGCTGGGGACAGGGGGTTAACGGGGAGCTGTTTTTT. The chain combines TRBV5-1 with TRBJ2-2; 11 nucleotides line up with TRBD1. The CDR3 has 15 amino acids. Losses at the gene ends were 3 bases for V and 7 bases for J; bases not matched to a gene: 5. CDR1 and CDR2 from the germline V gene are SGHRS and YFSETQ.

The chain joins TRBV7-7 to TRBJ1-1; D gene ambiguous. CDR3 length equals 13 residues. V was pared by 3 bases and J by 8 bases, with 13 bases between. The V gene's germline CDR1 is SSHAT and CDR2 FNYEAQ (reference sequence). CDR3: CASSFSRTTEAFF. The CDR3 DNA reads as TGTGCCAGCAGCTTCTCCAGGACCACCGAAGCTTTCTTT.

The CDR3 loop reads CASSRDRGQETQYF. CDR3 bases: TGTGCCAGCAGCCGAGACAGGGGCCAAGAGACCCAGTACTTC. J is TRBJ2-5 and V is TRBV7-2; 8 bases are shared with TRBD1. The CDR3 has 14 amino acids. V trimming: 5 bases; J trimming: 1 base; junction bases outside the gene matches: 3. CDR1 and CDR2 (germline): SGHTA, FQGNSA.

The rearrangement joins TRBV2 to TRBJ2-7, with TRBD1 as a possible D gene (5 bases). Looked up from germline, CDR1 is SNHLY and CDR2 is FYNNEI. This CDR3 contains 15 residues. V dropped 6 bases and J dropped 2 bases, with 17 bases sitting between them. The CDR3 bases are TGTGCCAGCAGCTCAATGGGTGGGGCCCCCTACGAGCAGTACTTC. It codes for CASSSMGGAPYEQYF.

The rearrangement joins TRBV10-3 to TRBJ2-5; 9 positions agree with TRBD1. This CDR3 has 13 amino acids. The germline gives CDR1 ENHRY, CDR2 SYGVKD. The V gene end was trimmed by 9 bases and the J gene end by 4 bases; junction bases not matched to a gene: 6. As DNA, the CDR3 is TGTGCCATGCGACCGGGACAGGGAGAGACCCAGTACTTC. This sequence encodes CAMRPGQGETQYF.

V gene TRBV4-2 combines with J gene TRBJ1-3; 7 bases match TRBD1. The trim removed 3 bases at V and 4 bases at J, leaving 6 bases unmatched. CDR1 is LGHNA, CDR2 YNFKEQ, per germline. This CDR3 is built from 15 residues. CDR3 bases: TGTGCCAGCAGCCAGAGACAGGGCGAAGGAAACACCATATATTTT. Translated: CASSQRQGEGNTIYF.

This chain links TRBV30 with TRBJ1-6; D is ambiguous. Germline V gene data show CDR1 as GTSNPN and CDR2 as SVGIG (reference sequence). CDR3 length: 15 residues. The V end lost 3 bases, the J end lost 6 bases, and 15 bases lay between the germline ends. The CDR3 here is CAWRESSLGNSPLHF. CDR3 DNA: TGTGCCTGGAGAGAATCGTCGCTGGGTAATTCACCCCTCCACTTT.

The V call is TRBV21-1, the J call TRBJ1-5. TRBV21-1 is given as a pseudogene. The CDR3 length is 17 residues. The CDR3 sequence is CASSKPGSRESNQPQHF. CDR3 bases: TGTGCCAGCAGCAAACCTGGAAGTAGGGAGAGTAATCAGCCCCAGCATTTT.

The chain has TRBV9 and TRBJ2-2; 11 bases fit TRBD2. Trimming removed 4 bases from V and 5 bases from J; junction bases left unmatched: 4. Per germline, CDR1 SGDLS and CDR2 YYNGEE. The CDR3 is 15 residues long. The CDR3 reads CASSQTSGATGELFF. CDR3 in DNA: TGTGCCAGCAGCCAGACTAGCGGGGCAACCGGGGAGCTGTTTTTT.

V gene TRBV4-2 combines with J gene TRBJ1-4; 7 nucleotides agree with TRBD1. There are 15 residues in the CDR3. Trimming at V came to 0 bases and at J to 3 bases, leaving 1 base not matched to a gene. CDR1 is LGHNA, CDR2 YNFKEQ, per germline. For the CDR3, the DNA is TGTGCCAGCAGCCAAGACGGACAGGCTAATGAAAAACTGTTTTTT. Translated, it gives CASSQDGQANEKLFF.

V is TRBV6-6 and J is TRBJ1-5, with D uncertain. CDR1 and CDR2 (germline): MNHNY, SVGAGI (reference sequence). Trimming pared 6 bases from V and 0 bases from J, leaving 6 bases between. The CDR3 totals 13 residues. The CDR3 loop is CASSEYSNQPQHF. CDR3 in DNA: TGTGCCAGCAGCGAGTATAGCAATCAGCCCCAGCATTTT.

CDR3 residues: CASSQDSQEGAGGYTF. DNA of the CDR3: TGTGCCAGCAGCCAAGACAGTCAGGAGGGGGCTGGGGGCTACACCTTC. The chain joins TRBV4-2 to TRBJ1-2; 7 positions match TRBD1. The V and J ends lost 0 bases and 8 bases, in that order; junction bases with no gene match: 12. Germline V gene sequence: CDR1 LGHNA, CDR2 YNFKEQ. The CDR3 extends over 16 amino acids.

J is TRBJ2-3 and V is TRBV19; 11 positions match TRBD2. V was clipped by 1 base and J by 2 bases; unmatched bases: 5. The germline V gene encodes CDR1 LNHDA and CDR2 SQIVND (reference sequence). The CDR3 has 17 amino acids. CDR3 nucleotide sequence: TGTGCCAGTAGTATAGGGCCTAGCGGGGGGTACACAGATACGCAGTATTTT. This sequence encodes CASSIGPSGGYTDTQYF.

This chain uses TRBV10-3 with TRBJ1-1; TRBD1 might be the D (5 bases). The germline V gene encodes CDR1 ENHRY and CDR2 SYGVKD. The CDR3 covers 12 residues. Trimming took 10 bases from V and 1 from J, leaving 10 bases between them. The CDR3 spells CATTDRNTEAFF. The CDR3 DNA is TGTGCCACAACCGACAGGAACACTGAAGCTTTCTTT.

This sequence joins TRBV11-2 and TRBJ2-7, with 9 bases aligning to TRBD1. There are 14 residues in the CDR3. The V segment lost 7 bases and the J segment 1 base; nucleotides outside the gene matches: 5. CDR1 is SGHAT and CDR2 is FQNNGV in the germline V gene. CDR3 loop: CASTPGQGSYEQYF. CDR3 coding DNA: TGTGCCAGCACCCCGGGACAGGGTTCCTACGAGCAGTACTTC.

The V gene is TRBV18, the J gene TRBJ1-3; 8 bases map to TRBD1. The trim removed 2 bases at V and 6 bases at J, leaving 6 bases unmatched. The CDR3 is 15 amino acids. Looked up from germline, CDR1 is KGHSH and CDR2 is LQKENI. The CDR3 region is CASSPGGQGVNTIYF. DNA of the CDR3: TGTGCCAGCTCACCAGGAGGACAGGGAGTAAACACCATATATTTT. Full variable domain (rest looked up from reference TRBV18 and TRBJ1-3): NAGVMQNPRHLVRRRGQEARLRCSPMKGHSHVYWYRQLPEEGLKFMVYLQKENIIDESGMPKERFSAEFPKEGPSILRIQQVVRGDSAAYFCASSPGGQGVNTIYFGEGSWLTVV.

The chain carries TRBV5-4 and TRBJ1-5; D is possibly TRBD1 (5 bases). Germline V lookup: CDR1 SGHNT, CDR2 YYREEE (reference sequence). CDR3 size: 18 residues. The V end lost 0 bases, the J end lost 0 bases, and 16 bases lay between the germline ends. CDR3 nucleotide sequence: TGTGCCAGCAGCTTGGAACAGGAAGTGGGGTATAGCAATCAGCCCCAGCATTTT. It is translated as CASSLEQEVGYSNQPQHF.

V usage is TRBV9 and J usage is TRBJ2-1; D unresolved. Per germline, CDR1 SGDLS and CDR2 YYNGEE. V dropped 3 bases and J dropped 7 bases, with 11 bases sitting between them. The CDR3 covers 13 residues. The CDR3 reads CASSGLAWNEQFF. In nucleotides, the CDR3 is TGTGCCAGCAGCGGGTTGGCGTGGAATGAGCAGTTCTTC.

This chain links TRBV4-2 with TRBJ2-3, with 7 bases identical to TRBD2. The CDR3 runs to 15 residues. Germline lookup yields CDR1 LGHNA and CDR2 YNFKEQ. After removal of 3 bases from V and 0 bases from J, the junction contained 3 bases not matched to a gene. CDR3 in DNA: TGTGCCAGCAGCCAGGGGCGGGGGAGCACAGATACGCAGTATTTT. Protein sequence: CASSQGRGSTDTQYF.

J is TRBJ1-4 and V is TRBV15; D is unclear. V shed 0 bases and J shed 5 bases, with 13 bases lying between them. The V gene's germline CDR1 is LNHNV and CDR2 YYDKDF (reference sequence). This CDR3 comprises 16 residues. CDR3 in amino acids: CATSRDPSGINEKLFF. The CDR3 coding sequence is TGTGCCACCAGCAGAGATCCCTCGGGGATCAATGAAAAACTGTTTTTT.

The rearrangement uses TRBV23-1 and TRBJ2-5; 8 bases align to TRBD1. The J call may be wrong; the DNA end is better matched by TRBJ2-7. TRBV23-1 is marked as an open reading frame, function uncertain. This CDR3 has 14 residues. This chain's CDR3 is CASSQFSGGNEQYF. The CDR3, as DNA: TGCGCCAGCAGTCAATTCTCAGGGGGCAACGAGCAGTACTTC.

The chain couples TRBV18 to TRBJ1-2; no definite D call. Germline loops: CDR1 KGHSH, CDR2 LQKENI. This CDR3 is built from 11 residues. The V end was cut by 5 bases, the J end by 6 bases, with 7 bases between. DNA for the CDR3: TGTGCCAGCTCATCTTTAGATGGCTACACCTTC. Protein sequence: CASSSLDGYTF.

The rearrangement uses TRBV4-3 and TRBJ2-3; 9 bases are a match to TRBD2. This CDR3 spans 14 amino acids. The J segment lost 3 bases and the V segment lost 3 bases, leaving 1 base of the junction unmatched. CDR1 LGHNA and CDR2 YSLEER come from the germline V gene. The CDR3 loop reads CASSQRGGTDTQYF. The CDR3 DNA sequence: TGCGCCAGCAGCCAGCGGGGGGGAACAGATACGCAGTATTTT.

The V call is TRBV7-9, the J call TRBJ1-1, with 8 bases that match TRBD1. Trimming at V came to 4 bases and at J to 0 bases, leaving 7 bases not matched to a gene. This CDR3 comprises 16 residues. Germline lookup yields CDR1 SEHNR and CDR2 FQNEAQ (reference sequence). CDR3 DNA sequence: TGTGCCAGCAGCTGGGGGACAGGTATGATGAACACTGAAGCTTTCTTT. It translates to CASSWGTGMMNTEAFF.

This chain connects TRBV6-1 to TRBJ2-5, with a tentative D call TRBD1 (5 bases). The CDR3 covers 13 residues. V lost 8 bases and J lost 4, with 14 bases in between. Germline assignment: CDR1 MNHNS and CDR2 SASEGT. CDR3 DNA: TGTGCCAGCGGTACAGGATTCCGAGAGACCCAGTACTTC. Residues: CASGTGFRETQYF.

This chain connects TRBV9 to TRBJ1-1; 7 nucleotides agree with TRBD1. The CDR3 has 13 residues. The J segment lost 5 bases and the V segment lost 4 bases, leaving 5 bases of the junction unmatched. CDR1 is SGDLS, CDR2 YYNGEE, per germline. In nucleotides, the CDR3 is TGTGCCAGCAGCTCACAGACAGGGACTGAAGCTTTCTTT. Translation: CASSSQTGTEAFF.

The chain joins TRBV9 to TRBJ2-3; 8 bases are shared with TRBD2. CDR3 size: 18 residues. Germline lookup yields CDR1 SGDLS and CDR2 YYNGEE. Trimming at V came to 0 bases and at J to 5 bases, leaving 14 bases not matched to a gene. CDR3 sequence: CASSVGEGSGDLGDTQYF. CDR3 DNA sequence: TGTGCCAGCAGCGTAGGTGAAGGTAGCGGGGATCTTGGAGATACGCAGTATTTT. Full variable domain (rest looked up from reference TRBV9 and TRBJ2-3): DSGVTQTPKHLITATGQRVTLRCSPRSGDLSVYWYQQSLDQGLQFLIQYYNGEERAKGNILERFSAQQFPDLHSELNLSSLELGDSALYFCASSVGEGSGDLGDTQYFGPGTRLTVL.

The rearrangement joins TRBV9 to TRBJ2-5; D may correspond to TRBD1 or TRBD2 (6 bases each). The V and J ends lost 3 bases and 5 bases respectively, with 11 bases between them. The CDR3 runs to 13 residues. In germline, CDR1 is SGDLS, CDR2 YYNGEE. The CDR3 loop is CASSGGARETQYF. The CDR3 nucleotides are TGTGCCAGCAGCGGGGGGGCCAGGGAGACCCAGTACTTC.

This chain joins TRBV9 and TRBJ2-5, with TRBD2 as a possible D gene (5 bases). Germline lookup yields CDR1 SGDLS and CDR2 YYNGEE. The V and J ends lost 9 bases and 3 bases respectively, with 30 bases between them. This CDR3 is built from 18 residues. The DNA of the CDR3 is TGTGCCATGGACGAGGGTTTGGAGCAGGTAGGCAACGAAGAGACCCAGTACTTC. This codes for CAMDEGLEQVGNEETQYF.

Here the CDR3 reads CASSKGDNEQFF. DNA for the CDR3: TGTGCCAGCAGCAAAGGAGACAATGAGCAGTTCTTC. The chain recombines TRBV21-1 with TRBJ2-1; the table's D gene call, TRBD2, was not cross checked with the DNA. TRBV21-1 is a pseudogene locus. The CDR3 loop spans 12 amino acids.

The CDR3: CASSWTGTDNEQFF. CDR3 sequence (DNA): TGCGCCAGCAGCTGGACTGGGACTGATAATGAGCAGTTCTTC. V gene TRBV5-1 combines with J gene TRBJ2-1, with D possibly TRBD2 on 6 matching bases. Trimming shortened V by 3 bases and J by 7 bases, and 14 bases separated the two germline ends. Germline lookup yields CDR1 SGHRS and CDR2 YFSETQ. This CDR3 comprises 14 residues. The full variable domain, in which reference TRBV5-1 and TRBJ2-1 provide the parts outside the CDR3, is KAGVTQTPRYLIKTRGQQVTLSCSPISGHRSVSWYQQTPGQGLQFLFEYFSETQRNKGNFPGRFSGRQFSNSRSEMNVSTLELGDSALYLCASSWTGTDNEQFFGPGTRLTVL.

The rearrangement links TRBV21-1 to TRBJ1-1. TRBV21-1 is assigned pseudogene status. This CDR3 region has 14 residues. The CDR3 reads CASIIQTKDTEAFF. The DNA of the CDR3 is TGTGCCAGCATCATACAGACTAAAGACACTGAAGCTTTCTTT.